This TCR beta chain was obtained from a study of metastatic and nonmetastatic thyroid tumors. Ahead of thyroid surgery, no patient had received treatment of any kind. This clone occurred many times. Through MiXCR, TCRdb re-clonotyped the PCR reads. The table has about 33,000 clones, over 15% seen once. The sequence was collected from a female donor with papillary thyroid cancer or a benign thyroid nodule (not recorded which). Some clones in this sample may be carry-over from other donors' samples. Sequenced material: blood.

CDR3 nucleotide sequence: TGTGCCAGCAGTTCCCCGGGGGGGGGCTCTTCACCCCTCCACTTT. Translating gives CASSSPGGGSSPLHF. The V gene is TRBV27, the J gene TRBJ1-6; tentatively, D is TRBD1 (6 bases). Trimming stripped 4 bases from V and 9 bases from J, with 16 bases between. CDR3 length: 15 residues. Per the germline V gene, CDR1 is MNHEY and CDR2 is SMNVEV (reference sequence).